This is a list of T cell receptor beta chains from one sample in a study of cytomegalovirus exposure and HLA in healthy donors. Profiled with immunoSEQ multiplex PCR; TCRdb holds only in-frame clones, not every one. The sample gives approximately 210,000 clones, about 87% of which show up once; more than 1.5% is in the top ten. The sequenced sample consisted of PBMCs. The receptors here all came from a woman aged 18 to 35 in good health and CMV-seronegative. The CDR3 runs from the conserved cysteine through the conserved F or W. A D gene is named only where the DNA matches it firmly. Clone sizes are given selectively: once, few, many, or a class where the clone is expanded.

V gene: TRBV5-1
J gene: TRBJ2-2
clone size: .
D gene: .
CDR3 DNA: TGCGCCAGCAGCTTGGGGGGCGCCAACACCGGGGAGCTGTTTTTT
CDR3 protein: CASSLGGANTGELFF

V gene: TRBV2
J gene: TRBJ2-2
clone size: .
D gene: .
CDR3 DNA: TGTGCCAGCAGGGGGGGGGCCACGGGGACCGGGGAGCTGTTTTTT
CDR3 protein: CASRGGATGTGELFF

V gene: TRBV27
J gene: TRBJ1-6
clone size: .
D gene: .
CDR3 DNA: TGTGCCAGCAGTCTGCTACAGGGTAGTAATTCACCCCTCCACTTT
CDR3 protein: CASSLLQGSNSPLHF

V gene: TRBV6-1
J gene: TRBJ1-4
clone size: few
D gene: TRBD1
CDR3 DNA: TGTGCCAGCGGCGACAGGGTCTCTGAAAAACTGTTTTTT
CDR3 protein: CASGDRVSEKLFF

V gene: TRBV10-3
J gene: TRBJ2-3
clone size: .
D gene: .
CDR3 DNA: TGTGCCATCAGCCCTAGGGGCGGGGCTAGCACAGATACGCAGTATTTT
CDR3 protein: CAISPRGGASTDTQYF

V gene: TRBV28
J gene: TRBJ2-7
clone size: .
D gene: TRBD1
CDR3 DNA: TGTGCCAGCAGTACCCTCCGGGACAGGTCATACGAGCAGTACTTC
CDR3 protein: CASSTLRDRSYEQYF

V gene: TRBV6-1
J gene: TRBJ2-3
clone size: few
D gene: TRBD2
CDR3 DNA: TGTGCCAGCAGTGAGACTAGCGGGGGGGCCACAGATACGCAGTATTTT
CDR3 protein: CASSETSGGATDTQYF

V gene: TRBV9
J gene: TRBJ1-1
clone size: once
D gene: TRBD1
CDR3 DNA: TGTGCCAGCGGGTCCCGGCCAGGGGGCACTGAAGCTTTCTTT
CDR3 protein: CASGSRPGGTEAFF

V gene: TRBV4-2
J gene: TRBJ2-7
clone size: .
D gene: .
CDR3 DNA: TGTGCCAGCAGCCAAGATGTCGAGCGGGTGATCTCCTACGAGCAGTACTTC
CDR3 protein: CASSQDVERVISYEQYF

V gene: TRBV4-1
J gene: TRBJ2-7
clone size: .
D gene: .
CDR3 DNA: TGCGCCAGCAGCCAAGATTCCGTATACGAGCAGTACTTC
CDR3 protein: CASSQDSVYEQYF

V gene: TRBV11-2
J gene: TRBJ2-5
clone size: .
D gene: .
CDR3 DNA: TGTGCCAGCAGCTCAGGACTACACTACCAAGAGACCCAGTACTTC
CDR3 protein: CASSSGLHYQETQYF

V gene: TRBV7-9
J gene: TRBJ2-2
clone size: .
D gene: TRBD2
CDR3 DNA: TGTGCCAGCAGCCCCAGCGGGAGGGACACCGGGGAGCTGTTTTTT
CDR3 protein: CASSPSGRDTGELFF

V gene: TRBV18
J gene: TRBJ2-5
clone size: .
D gene: TRBD2
CDR3 DNA: TGTGCCAGCTCACCTGGACTAGCGGGAATAGAGACCCAGTACTTC
CDR3 protein: CASSPGLAGIETQYF

V gene: TRBV5-5
J gene: TRBJ2-1
clone size: .
D gene: TRBD2
CDR3 DNA: TGTGCCAGCAGCAAAGAGGGACTAGCGGGAGGTGTTAATGAGCAGTTCTTC
CDR3 protein: CASSKEGLAGGVNEQFF

V gene: TRBV12-5
J gene: TRBJ1-1
clone size: .
D gene: TRBD1
CDR3 DNA: TGTGCTAGTGGTTCCCCGACAGGGGTTGTTTTCTTT
CDR3 protein: CASGSPTGVVFF

V gene: TRBV5-4
J gene: TRBJ2-1
clone size: .
D gene: .
CDR3 DNA: TGTGCCAGCAGCTTGTACGGACTAAGCTCCTACAATGAGCAGTTCTTC
CDR3 protein: CASSLYGLSSYNEQFF

V gene: TRBV7-2
J gene: TRBJ2-1
clone size: .
D gene: .
CDR3 DNA: TGTGCCAGCAGCTTAGAAGTGGACATAAAGCGGTTCTTC
CDR3 protein: CASSLEVDIKRFF

V gene: TRBV6-5
J gene: TRBJ1-6
clone size: .
D gene: .
CDR3 DNA: TGTGCCAGCAGTGCTGGGCCCTACTATTCACCCCTCCACTTT
CDR3 protein: CASSAGPYYSPLHF

V gene: TRBV7-2
J gene: TRBJ2-1
clone size: once
D gene: TRBD2
CDR3 DNA: TGTGCCAGCAGGCTAGCGGGAGGGCCCAGTAATGAGCAGTTCTTC
CDR3 protein: CASRLAGGPSNEQFF

V gene: TRBV7-9
J gene: TRBJ1-4
clone size: .
D gene: .
CDR3 DNA: TGTGCCAGCAGGGTGGTAGCTAATGAAAAACTGTTTTTT
CDR3 protein: CASRVVANEKLFF

V gene: TRBV19
J gene: TRBJ1-3
clone size: .
D gene: TRBD1
CDR3 DNA: TGTGCCAGTAGTATAGCTGGGACAGCGTACGCCATATATTTT
CDR3 protein: CASSIAGTAYAIYF

V gene: TRBV15
J gene: TRBJ1-5
clone size: .
D gene: TRBD1
CDR3 DNA: TGTGCCACCAGCAGAGGAGGGCAGGGGGCATATCTGTTGAGCAATCAGCCCCAGCATTTT
CDR3 protein: CATSRGGQGAYLLSNQPQHF

V gene: TRBV5-4
J gene: TRBJ2-5
clone size: .
D gene: .
CDR3 DNA: TGTGCCAGCAGCTTACGTGGACTCCAATCAGGAGAGACCCAGTACTTC
CDR3 protein: CASSLRGLQSGETQYF

V gene: TRBV4-1
J gene: TRBJ2-2
clone size: .
D gene: TRBD1
CDR3 DNA: TGCGCCAGCAGCCAAGATGGGACAGGGACCACCGGGGAGCTGTTTTTT
CDR3 protein: CASSQDGTGTTGELFF

V gene: TRBV7-9
J gene: TRBJ2-1
clone size: .
D gene: TRBD2
CDR3 DNA: TGTGCCAGCAGTTCCGGACTAGCGGGAACCTCCTACAATGAGCAGTTCTTC
CDR3 protein: CASSSGLAGTSYNEQFF

V gene: TRBV18
J gene: TRBJ2-3
clone size: .
D gene: TRBD2
CDR3 DNA: TGTGCCAGCTCACCGATCGCGGGAGCAACAGATACGCAGTATTTT
CDR3 protein: CASSPIAGATDTQYF

V gene: TRBV4-3
J gene: TRBJ2-1
clone size: .
D gene: .
CDR3 DNA: TGCGCCAGCAGCCAAGAGAGGCACTACAATGAGCAGTTCTTC
CDR3 protein: CASSQERHYNEQFF

V gene: TRBV7-9
J gene: TRBJ2-7
clone size: .
D gene: TRBD1
CDR3 DNA: TGTGCCAGCAGCTCACGCCCTACAGGGACAGGGGCCTGGTACGAGCAGTACTTC
CDR3 protein: CASSSRPTGTGAWYEQYF

V gene: TRBV27
J gene: TRBJ2-7
clone size: few
D gene: .
CDR3 DNA: TGTGCCAGCAGTTTTCTCGTACGGGGAGTAAGCGAGCAGTACTTC
CDR3 protein: CASSFLVRGVSEQYF

V gene: TRBV27
J gene: TRBJ1-2
clone size: .
D gene: .
CDR3 DNA: TGTGCCAGCAGTTTGGGCAGAGCTTATAACTATGGCTACACCTTC
CDR3 protein: CASSLGRAYNYGYTF

V gene: TRBV28
J gene: TRBJ1-5
clone size: once
D gene: .
CDR3 DNA: TGTGCCAGCAGTCTCTTCGAGGGAGATCAGCCCCAGCATTTT
CDR3 protein: CASSLFEGDQPQHF

V gene: TRBV6-1
J gene: TRBJ2-6
clone size: .
D gene: .
CDR3 DNA: TGTGCCAGCAGTTCAGGGTTCTCTGGGGCCAACGTCCTGACTTTC
CDR3 protein: CASSSGFSGANVLTF

V gene: TRBV11-3
J gene: TRBJ1-1
clone size: .
D gene: TRBD1
CDR3 DNA: TGTGCCAGCAGCGCGCGGACAGGGGGCCGGACTGAAGCTTTCTTT
CDR3 protein: CASSARTGGRTEAFF

V gene: TRBV27
J gene: TRBJ2-2
clone size: .
D gene: .
CDR3 DNA: TGTGCCAGCATGCAGGGATGGACCGGGGAGCTGTTTTTT
CDR3 protein: CASMQGWTGELFF

V gene: TRBV7-7
J gene: TRBJ2-1
clone size: .
D gene: .
CDR3 DNA: TGTGCTAGCAGCTTGGATCAGGGGGGTAGTTACAATGAGCAGTTCTTC
CDR3 protein: CASSLDQGGSYNEQFF

V gene: TRBV25-1
J gene: TRBJ2-1
clone size: .
D gene: TRBD2
CDR3 DNA: TGTGCCAGCAGTGAATCTTCCGGGGGGTTTGACTCCTACAATGAGCAGTTCTTC
CDR3 protein: CASSESSGGFDSYNEQFF

V gene: TRBV7-2
J gene: TRBJ1-3
clone size: .
D gene: TRBD1
CDR3 DNA: TGTGCCAGCAGCCCCCAGCTGACAGGGACTGGAAACACCATATATTTT
CDR3 protein: CASSPQLTGTGNTIYF

V gene: TRBV2
J gene: TRBJ2-1
clone size: .
D gene: TRBD2
CDR3 DNA: TGTGCCAGCAGTGAAGGTGCCCGGGGGGAGTTCTTC
CDR3 protein: CASSEGARGEFF

V gene: TRBV6-1
J gene: TRBJ1-2
clone size: .
D gene: .
CDR3 DNA: TGTGCCAGCAGTGAAGGGTTCTGGACACCGCACTATGGCTACACCTTC
CDR3 protein: CASSEGFWTPHYGYTF

V gene: TRBV18
J gene: TRBJ1-2
clone size: .
D gene: .
CDR3 DNA: TGTGCCAGCTCACCACCGACAGATTATGGCTACACCTTC
CDR3 protein: CASSPPTDYGYTF

V gene: TRBV9
J gene: TRBJ1-3
clone size: .
D gene: .
CDR3 DNA: TGTGCCAGCAGCGTAGAGGTACAGCCTGGAAACACCATATATTTT
CDR3 protein: CASSVEVQPGNTIYF

V gene: TRBV2
J gene: TRBJ2-1
clone size: .
D gene: .
CDR3 DNA: TGTGCCAGCAGTGAAGCCCCAGGGGGGTACTCCTACAATGAGCAGTTCTTC
CDR3 protein: CASSEAPGGYSYNEQFF

V gene: TRBV5-1
J gene: TRBJ1-2
clone size: .
D gene: .
CDR3 DNA: TGCGCCAGCAGCTTGGGCCACTCTCAGGGGTTCTATGGCTACACCTTC
CDR3 protein: CASSLGHSQGFYGYTF

V gene: TRBV4-1
J gene: TRBJ2-5
clone size: .
D gene: .
CDR3 DNA: TGCGCCAGCAGCCATGACCACTATGAGACCCAGTACTTC
CDR3 protein: CASSHDHYETQYF

V gene: TRBV7-8
J gene: TRBJ1-4
clone size: .
D gene: TRBD1
CDR3 DNA: TGTGCCAGCAGCTTAGCGCCAGGGGGCAGGGAAAAACTGTTTTTT
CDR3 protein: CASSLAPGGREKLFF

V gene: TRBV28
J gene: TRBJ2-1
clone size: .
D gene: TRBD2
CDR3 DNA: TGTGCCAGCACGGATAGCGGGGGGGGTGATGAGCAGTTCTTC
CDR3 protein: CASTDSGGGDEQFF

V gene: TRBV4-1
J gene: TRBJ2-7
clone size: .
D gene: .
CDR3 DNA: TGCGCCAGCAGCCAAGATGTTCTTAGCGGCTTCTACGAGCAGTACTTC
CDR3 protein: CASSQDVLSGFYEQYF

V gene: TRBV19
J gene: TRBJ2-5
clone size: .
D gene: .
CDR3 DNA: TGTGCCAGTAGTATTCGGGAGAACCCAAAGACCCAGTACTTC
CDR3 protein: CASSIRENPKTQYF

V gene: TRBV7-9
J gene: TRBJ1-4
clone size: .
D gene: .
CDR3 DNA: TGTGCCAGCAGCTTACGTAATATCAATGAAAAACTGTTTTTT
CDR3 protein: CASSLRNINEKLFF

V gene: TRBV5-4
J gene: TRBJ2-1
clone size: few
D gene: TRBD1
CDR3 DNA: TGTGCCAGCAGCCTCGGGACAGGGCAGAGAAATGAGCAGTTCTTC
CDR3 protein: CASSLGTGQRNEQFF

V gene: TRBV7-8
J gene: TRBJ2-1
clone size: few
D gene: .
CDR3 DNA: TGTGCCAGCAGCCAGACAGTTACCTACAATGAGCAGTTCTTC
CDR3 protein: CASSQTVTYNEQFF

V gene: TRBV5-6
J gene: TRBJ2-4
clone size: .
D gene: .
CDR3 DNA: TGTGCCAGCAGCCTCGCCAGCATTCAGTACTTC
CDR3 protein: CASSLASIQYF

V gene: TRBV25-1
J gene: TRBJ1-2
clone size: .
D gene: .
CDR3 DNA: TGTGCCAGCAGTGAGGGAGACAGGCCCTATGGCTACACCTTC
CDR3 protein: CASSEGDRPYGYTF

V gene: TRBV5-4
J gene: TRBJ2-7
clone size: few
D gene: .
CDR3 DNA: TGTGCCAGCAGCTTGGATCAGTACGAGCAGTACTTC
CDR3 protein: CASSLDQYEQYF